There are a few counts of the clone carrying this T cell receptor (beta chain). The antigen is not known. This entry is derived from a study of T-cell memory formation after mild COVID-19. Study-level background: Largely, TCR clusters stayed within a single donor. Study-level findings and limits: Some clones that responded were present in memory (sampled pre-infection), which suggests cross-reactive memory joined. For contracting clones, CD4+ ones sat mainly in CM and EM, CD8+ in EMRA.

CDR3 length: 13 residues. Trimming shortened V by 0 bases and J by 9 bases, and 12 bases separated the two germline ends. Germline values: CDR1 SGHRS, CDR2 YFSETQ. One entry per CDR3 protein results from TCRdb running MiXCR on the 5' RACE reads. The table has 250,000 to 350,000 distinct CDR3 sequences, about a sixth seen once; the top ten hold 20% to 25%. Sample: PBMCs or a T cell subset sorted from them (not recorded which). This TCR was sampled from a man younger than 30 who had mild COVID-19 (a few samples of this study predate the infection). Cell type and time point are not known. This chain links TRBV5-1 with TRBJ1-1, with D unresolved. The CDR3 coding sequence is TGCGCCAGCAGCTTGGGCTGGACGGTACAAGCTTTCTTT. Translating gives CASSLGWTVQAFF.